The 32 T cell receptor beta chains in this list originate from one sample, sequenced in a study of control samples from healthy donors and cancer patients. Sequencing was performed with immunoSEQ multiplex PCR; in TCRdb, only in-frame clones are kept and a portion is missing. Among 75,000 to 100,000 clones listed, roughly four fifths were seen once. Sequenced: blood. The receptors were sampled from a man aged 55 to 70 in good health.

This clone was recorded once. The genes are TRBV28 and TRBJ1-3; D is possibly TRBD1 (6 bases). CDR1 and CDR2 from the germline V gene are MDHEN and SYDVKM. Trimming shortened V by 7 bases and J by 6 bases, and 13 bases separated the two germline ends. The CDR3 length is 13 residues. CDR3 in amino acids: CASTPGQKNTIYF. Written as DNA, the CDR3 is TGTGCCAGCACCCCCGGACAGAAAAACACCATATATTTT. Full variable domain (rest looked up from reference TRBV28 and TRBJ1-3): DVKVTQSSRYLVKRTGEKVFLECVQDMDHENMFWYRQDPGLGLRLIYFSYDVKMKEKGDIPEGYSVSREKKERFSLILESASTNQTSMYLCASTPGQKNTIYFGEGSWLTVV.

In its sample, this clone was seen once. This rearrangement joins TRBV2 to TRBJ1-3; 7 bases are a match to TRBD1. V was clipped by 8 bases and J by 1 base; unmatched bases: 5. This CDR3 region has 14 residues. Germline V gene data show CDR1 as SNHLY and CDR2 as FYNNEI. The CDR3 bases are TGTGCCAGCCAGGGGGATTTGTCTGGAAACACCATATATTTT. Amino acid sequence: CASQGDLSGNTIYF.

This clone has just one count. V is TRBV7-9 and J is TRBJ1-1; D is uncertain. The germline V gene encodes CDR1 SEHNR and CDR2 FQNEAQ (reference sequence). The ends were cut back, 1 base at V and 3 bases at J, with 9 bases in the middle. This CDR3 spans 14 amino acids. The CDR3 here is CASSLVFGDTEAFF. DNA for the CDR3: TGTGCCAGCAGCTTAGTCTTTGGCGACACTGAAGCTTTCTTT.

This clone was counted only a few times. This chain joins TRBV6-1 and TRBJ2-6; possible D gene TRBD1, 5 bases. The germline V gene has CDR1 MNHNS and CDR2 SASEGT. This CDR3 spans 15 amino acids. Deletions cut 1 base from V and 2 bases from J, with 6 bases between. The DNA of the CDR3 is TGTGCCAGCAGTGAAGGGACAACTGGGGCCAACGTCCTGACTTTC. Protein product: CASSEGTTGANVLTF.

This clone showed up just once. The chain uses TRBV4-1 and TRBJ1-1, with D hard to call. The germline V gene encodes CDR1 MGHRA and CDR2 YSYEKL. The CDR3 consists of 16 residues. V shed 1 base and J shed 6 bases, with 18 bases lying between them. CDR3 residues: CASSQGPTQTGPEAFF. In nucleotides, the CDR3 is TGCGCCAGCAGCCAAGGGCCCACACAGACTGGGCCTGAAGCTTTCTTT.

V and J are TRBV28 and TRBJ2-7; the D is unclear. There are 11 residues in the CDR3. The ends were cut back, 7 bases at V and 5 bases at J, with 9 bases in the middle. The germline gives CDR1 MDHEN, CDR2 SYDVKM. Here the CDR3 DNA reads TGTGCCAGCATCTCCCATCACGAGCAGTACTTC. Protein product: CASISHHEQYF.

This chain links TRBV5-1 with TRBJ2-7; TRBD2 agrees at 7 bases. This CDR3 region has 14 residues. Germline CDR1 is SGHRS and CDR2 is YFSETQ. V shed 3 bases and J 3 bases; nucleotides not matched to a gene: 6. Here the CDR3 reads CASSYDAGDYEQYF. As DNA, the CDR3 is TGCGCCAGCAGCTACGACGCGGGGGACTACGAGCAGTACTTC.

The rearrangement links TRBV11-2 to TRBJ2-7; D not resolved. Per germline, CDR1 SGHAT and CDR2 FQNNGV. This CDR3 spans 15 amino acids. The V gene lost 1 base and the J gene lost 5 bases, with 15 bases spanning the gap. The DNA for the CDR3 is TGTGCCAGCAGCTTAGCTGGTTGGGCAGACGACGAGCAGTACTTC. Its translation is CASSLAGWADDEQYF.

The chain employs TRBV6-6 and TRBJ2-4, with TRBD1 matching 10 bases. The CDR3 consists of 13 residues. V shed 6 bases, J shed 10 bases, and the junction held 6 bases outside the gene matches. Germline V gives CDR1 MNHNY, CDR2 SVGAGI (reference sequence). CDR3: CASSLGGQGIQYF. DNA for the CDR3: TGTGCCAGCAGCCTTGGGGGACAGGGGATTCAGTACTTC.

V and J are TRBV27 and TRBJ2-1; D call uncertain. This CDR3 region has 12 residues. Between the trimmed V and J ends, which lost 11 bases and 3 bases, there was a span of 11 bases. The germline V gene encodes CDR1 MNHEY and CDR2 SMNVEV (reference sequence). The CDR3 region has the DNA TGTGCCGTTGGTAATTACTACAATGAGCAGTTCTTC. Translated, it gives CAVGNYYNEQFF.

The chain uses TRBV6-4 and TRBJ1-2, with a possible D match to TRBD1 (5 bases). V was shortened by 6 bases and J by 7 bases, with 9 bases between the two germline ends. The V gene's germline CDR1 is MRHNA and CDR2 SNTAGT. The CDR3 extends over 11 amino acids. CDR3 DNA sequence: TGTGCCAGCAGAGGGGAAGCTGGCTACACCTTC. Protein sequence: CASRGEAGYTF.

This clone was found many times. The CDR3 loop is CASRTGTGDSGELFF. The CDR3 coding sequence is TGCGCCAGCAGAACCGGGACAGGGGATTCCGGGGAGCTGTTTTTT. The V gene is TRBV10-2, the J gene TRBJ2-2, with 10 bases matching TRBD1. Per the germline V gene, CDR1 is WSHSY and CDR2 is SAAADI. V shed 6 bases, J shed 6 bases, and the junction held 7 bases outside the gene matches. The CDR3 extends over 15 amino acids.

CDR3 amino acids: CASSLDPGRSRNEQFF. CDR3 DNA: TGTGCCAGCAGCCTAGACCCTGGCCGGTCAAGGAATGAGCAGTTCTTC. The rearrangement joins TRBV5-4 to TRBJ2-1; D gene ambiguous. Trimming stripped 4 bases from V and 7 bases from J, with 21 bases between. The CDR3 is made up of 16 amino acids. The V gene's germline CDR1 is SGHNT and CDR2 YYREEE (reference sequence).

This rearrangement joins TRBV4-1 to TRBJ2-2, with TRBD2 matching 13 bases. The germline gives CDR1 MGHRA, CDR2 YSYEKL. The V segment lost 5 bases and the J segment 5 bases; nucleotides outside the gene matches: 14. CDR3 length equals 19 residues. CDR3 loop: CASSSRLAGGAGRTGELFF. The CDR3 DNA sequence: TGCGCCAGCAGCTCTAGACTAGCGGGAGGCGCCGGTAGAACCGGGGAGCTGTTTTTT.

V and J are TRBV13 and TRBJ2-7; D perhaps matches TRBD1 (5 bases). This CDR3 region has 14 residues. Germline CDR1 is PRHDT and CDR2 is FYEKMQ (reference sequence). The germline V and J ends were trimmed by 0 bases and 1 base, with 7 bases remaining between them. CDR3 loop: CASSLGTVSYEQYF. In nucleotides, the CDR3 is TGTGCCAGCAGCTTAGGGACAGTATCCTACGAGCAGTACTTC.

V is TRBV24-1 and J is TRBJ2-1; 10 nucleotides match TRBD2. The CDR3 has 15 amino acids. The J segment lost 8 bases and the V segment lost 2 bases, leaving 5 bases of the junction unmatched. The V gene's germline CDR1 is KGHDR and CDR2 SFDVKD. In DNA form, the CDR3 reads TGTGCCACCAGTGATTCGGTCGGACTAGCGGATGAGCAGTTCTTC. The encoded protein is CATSDSVGLADEQFF.

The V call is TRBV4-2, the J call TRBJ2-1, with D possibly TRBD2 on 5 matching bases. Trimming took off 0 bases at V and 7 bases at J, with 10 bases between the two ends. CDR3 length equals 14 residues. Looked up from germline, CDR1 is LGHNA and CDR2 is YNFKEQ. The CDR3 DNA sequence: TGTGCCAGCAGCCAAGACCCCACTAGTAATGAGCAGTTCTTC. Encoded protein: CASSQDPTSNEQFF.

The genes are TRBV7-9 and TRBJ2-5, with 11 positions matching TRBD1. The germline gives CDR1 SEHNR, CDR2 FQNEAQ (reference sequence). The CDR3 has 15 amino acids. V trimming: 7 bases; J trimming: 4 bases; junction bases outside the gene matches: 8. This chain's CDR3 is CASNIGQGAGETQYF. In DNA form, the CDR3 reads TGTGCCAGCAACATAGGACAGGGGGCGGGAGAGACCCAGTACTTC.

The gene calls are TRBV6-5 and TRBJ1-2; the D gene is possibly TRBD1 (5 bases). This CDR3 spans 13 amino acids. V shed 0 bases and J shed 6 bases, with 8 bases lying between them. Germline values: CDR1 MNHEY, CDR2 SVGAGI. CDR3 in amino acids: CASSYSKGDGYTF. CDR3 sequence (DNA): TGTGCCAGCAGTTACTCGAAAGGGGATGGCTACACCTTC.

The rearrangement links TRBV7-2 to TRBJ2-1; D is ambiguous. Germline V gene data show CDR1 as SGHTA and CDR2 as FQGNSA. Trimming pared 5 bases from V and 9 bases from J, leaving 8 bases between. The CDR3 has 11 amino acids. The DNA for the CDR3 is TGTGCCAGCAGCCGGGCAATTGAGCAGTTCTTC. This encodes CASSRAIEQFF. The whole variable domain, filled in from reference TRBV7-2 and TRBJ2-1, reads GAGVSQSPSNKVTEKGKDVELRCDPISGHTALYWYRQSLGQGLEFLIYFQGNSAPDKSGLPSDRFSAERTGGSVSTLTIQRTQQEDSAVYLCASSRAIEQFFGPGTRLTVL.

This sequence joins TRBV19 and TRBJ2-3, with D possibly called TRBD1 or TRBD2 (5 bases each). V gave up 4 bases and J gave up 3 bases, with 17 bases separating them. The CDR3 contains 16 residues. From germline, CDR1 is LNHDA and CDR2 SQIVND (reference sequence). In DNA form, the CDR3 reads TGTGCCAGTAGTACCTCGGGAATGTGGGGGACAGATACGCAGTATTTT. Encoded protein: CASSTSGMWGTDTQYF.

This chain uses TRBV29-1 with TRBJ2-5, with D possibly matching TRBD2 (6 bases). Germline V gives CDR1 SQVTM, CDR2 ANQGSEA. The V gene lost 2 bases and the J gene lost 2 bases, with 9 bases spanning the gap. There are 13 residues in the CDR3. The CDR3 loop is CSVERETQETQYF. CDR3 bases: TGCAGCGTTGAACGGGAGACACAAGAGACCCAGTACTTC.

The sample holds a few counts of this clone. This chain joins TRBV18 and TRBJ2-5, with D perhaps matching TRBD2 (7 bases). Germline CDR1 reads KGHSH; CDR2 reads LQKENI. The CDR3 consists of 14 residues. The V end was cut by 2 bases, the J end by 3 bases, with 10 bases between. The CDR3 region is CASSPTGGEETQYF. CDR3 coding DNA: TGTGCCAGCTCACCAACGGGGGGCGAAGAGACCCAGTACTTC.

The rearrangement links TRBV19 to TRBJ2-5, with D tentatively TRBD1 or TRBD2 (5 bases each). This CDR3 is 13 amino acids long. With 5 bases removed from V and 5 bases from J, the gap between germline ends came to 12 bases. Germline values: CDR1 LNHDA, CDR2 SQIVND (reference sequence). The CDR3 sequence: CASSPRWGETQYF. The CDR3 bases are TGTGCCAGTAGTCCCCGGTGGGGGGAGACCCAGTACTTC.

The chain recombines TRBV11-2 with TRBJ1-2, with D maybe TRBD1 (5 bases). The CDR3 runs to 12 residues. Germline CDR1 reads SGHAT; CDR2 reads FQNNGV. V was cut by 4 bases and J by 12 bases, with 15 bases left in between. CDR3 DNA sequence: TGTGCCAGCAGCTCTTCAGGGAGTCCAGACACCTTC. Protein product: CASSSSGSPDTF.

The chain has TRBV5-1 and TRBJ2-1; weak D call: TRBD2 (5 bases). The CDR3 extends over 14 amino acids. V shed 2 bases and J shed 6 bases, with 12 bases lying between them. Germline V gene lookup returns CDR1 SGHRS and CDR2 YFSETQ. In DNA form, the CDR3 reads TGCGCCAGCAGCTTTGACGGGAATCGCAATGAGCAGTTCTTC. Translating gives CASSFDGNRNEQFF.

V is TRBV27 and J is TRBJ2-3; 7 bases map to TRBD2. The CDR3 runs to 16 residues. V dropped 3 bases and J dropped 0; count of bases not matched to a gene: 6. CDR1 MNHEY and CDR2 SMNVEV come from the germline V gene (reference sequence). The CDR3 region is CASSFMVGGSTDTQYF. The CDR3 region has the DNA TGTGCCAGCAGTTTTATGGTGGGGGGGAGCACAGATACGCAGTATTTT.

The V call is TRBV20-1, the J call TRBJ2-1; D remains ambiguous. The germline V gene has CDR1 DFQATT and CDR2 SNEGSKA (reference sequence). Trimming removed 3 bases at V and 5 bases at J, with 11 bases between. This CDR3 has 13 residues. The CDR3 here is CSASASWNNEQFF. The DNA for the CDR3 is TGCAGTGCTAGTGCTTCCTGGAACAATGAGCAGTTCTTC.

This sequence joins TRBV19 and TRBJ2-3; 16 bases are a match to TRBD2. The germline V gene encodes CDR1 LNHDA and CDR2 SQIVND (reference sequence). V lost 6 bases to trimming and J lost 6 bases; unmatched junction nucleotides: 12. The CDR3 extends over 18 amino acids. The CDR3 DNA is TGTGCCAGTAGCCGGACGGGGACTAGCGGGGGGGCAAGGGATACGCAGTATTTT. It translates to CASSRTGTSGGARDTQYF.

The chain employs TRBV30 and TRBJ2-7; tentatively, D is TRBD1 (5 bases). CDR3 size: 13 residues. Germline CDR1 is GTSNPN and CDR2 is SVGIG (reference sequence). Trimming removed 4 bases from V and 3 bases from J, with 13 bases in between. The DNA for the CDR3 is TGTGCCTGGACGATCAGGGATCACTACGAGCAGTACTTC. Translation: CAWTIRDHYEQYF.

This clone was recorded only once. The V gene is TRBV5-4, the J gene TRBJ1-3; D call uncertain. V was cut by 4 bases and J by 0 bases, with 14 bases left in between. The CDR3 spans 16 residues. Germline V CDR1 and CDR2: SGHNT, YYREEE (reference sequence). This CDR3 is CASSPVGESSGNTIYF. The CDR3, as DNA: TGTGCCAGCAGCCCTGTGGGAGAGAGCTCTGGAAACACCATATATTTT.

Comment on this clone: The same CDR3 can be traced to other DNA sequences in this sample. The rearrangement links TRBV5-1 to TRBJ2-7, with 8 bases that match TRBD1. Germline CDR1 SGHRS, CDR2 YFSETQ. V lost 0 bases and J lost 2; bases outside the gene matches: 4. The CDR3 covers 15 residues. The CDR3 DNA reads TGCGCCAGCAGCTTGGATGGACAGGGTGCCTACGAGCAGTACTTC. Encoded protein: CASSLDGQGAYEQYF.